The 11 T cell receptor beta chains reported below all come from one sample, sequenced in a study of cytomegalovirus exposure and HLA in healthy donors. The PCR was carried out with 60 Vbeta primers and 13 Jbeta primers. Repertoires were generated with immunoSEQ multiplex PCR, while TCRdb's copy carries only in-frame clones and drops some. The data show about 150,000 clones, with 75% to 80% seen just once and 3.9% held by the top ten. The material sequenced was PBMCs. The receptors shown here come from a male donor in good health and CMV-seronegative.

Here the CDR3 DNA reads TGTGCCAGCAGCTTATGGAGAGTCGGGAACACTGAAGCTTTCTTT. Its protein product is CASSLWRVGNTEAFF. V usage is TRBV7-3 and J usage is TRBJ1-1; D remains unclear. The CDR3 has 15 residues. The V end was cut by 2 bases, the J end by 1 base, with 11 bases between. The germline V gene has CDR1 SGHTA and CDR2 FQGTGA.

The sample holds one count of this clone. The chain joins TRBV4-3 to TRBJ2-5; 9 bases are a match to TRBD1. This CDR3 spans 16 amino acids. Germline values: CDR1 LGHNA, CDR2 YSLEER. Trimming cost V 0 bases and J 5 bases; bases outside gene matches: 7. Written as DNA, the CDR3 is TGCGCCAGCAGCCAAGATCCGGGACAGGGATATGAGACCCAGTACTTC. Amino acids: CASSQDPGQGYETQYF.

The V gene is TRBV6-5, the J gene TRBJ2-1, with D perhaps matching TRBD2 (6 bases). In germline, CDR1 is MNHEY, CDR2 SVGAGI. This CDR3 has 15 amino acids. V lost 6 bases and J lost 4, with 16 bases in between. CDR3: CASRRSGLGYNEQFF. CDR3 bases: TGTGCCAGCAGGCGCTCGGGACTGGGGTACAATGAGCAGTTCTTC.

CDR3 sequence reads: CASSYWGAEAFF. The CDR3 nucleotides are TGTGCCAGCAGTTATTGGGGAGCTGAAGCTTTCTTT. The chain employs TRBV6-5 and TRBJ1-1; D call uncertain. Trimming stripped 3 bases from V and 6 bases from J, with 8 bases between. Germline V lookup: CDR1 MNHEY, CDR2 SVGAGI. CDR3 length equals 12 residues.

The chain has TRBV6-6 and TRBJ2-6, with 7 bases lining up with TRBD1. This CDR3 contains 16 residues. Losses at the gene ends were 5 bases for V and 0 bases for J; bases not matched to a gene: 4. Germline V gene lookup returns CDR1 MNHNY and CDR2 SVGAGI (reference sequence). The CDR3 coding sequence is TGTGCCAGCAGTAGGGACAGCCTCTCTGGGGCCAACGTCCTGACTTTC. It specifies CASSRDSLSGANVLTF.

This CDR3 reads CATAGLAGPETQYF. Here the CDR3 DNA reads TGTGCCACTGCTGGACTAGCGGGGCCAGAGACCCAGTACTTC. The chain recombines TRBV7-9 with TRBJ2-5, with TRBD2 matching 12 bases. The CDR3 loop spans 14 amino acids. Losses at the gene ends were 10 bases for V and 4 bases for J; bases not matched to a gene: 7. From germline, CDR1 is SEHNR and CDR2 FQNEAQ (reference sequence).

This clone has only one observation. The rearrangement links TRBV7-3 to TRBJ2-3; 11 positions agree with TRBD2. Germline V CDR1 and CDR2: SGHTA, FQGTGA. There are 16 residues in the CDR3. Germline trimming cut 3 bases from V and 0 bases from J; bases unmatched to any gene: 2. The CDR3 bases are TGTGCCAGCAGCTTGCGGACTAGCGGGAGCACAGATACGCAGTATTTT. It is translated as CASSLRTSGSTDTQYF. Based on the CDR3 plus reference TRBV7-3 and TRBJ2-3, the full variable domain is GAGVSQTPSNKVTEKGKYVELRCDPISGHTALYWYRQSLGQGPEFLIYFQGTGAADDSGLPNDRFFAVRPEGSVSTLKIQRTERGDSAVYLCASSLRTSGSTDTQYFGPGTRLTVL.

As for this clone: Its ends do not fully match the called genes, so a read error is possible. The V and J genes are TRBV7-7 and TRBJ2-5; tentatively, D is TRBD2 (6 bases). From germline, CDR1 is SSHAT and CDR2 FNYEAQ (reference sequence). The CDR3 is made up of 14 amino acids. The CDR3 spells CASSLGKSGETQYF. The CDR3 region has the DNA TGTGCTAGCAGCCTTGGAAAGAGCGGGGAGACCCAGTACTTC.

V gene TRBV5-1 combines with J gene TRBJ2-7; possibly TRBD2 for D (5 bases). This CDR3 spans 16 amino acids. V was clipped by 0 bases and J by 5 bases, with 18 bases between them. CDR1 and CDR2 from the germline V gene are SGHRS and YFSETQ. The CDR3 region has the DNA TGCGCCAGCAGCTTGGCCGCTGGGAGTTTCATGGACGAGCAGTACTTC. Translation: CASSLAAGSFMDEQYF.

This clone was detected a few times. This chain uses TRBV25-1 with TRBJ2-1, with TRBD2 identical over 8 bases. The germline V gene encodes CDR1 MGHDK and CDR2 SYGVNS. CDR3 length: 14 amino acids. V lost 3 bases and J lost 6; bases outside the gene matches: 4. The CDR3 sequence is CASSDGGVVNEQFF. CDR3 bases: TGTGCCAGCAGTGACGGGGGGGTAGTCAATGAGCAGTTCTTC.

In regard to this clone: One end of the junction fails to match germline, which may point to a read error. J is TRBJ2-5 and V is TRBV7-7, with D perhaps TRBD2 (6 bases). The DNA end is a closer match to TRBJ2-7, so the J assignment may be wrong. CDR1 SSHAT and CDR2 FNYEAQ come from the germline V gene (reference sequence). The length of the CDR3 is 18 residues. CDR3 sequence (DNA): TGTGCTAGCAGCTTAACTATTCCCCGGGACTCCGTCTCCTACGAGCAGTACTTC. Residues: CASSLTIPRDSVSYEQYF.